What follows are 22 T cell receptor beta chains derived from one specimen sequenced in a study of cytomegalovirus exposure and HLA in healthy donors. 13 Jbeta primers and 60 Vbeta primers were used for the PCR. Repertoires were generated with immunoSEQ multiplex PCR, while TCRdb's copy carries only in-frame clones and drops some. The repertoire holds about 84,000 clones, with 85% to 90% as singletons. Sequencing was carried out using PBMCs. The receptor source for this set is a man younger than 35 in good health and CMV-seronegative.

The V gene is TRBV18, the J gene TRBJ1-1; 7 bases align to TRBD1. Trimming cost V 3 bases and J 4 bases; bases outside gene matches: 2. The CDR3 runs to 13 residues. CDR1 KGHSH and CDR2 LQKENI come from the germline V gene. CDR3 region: CASSPGQFTEAFF. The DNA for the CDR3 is TGTGCCAGCTCACCGGGACAGTTCACTGAAGCTTTCTTT.

The CDR3: CASSLTGTAVYGYTF. The DNA of the CDR3 is TGTGCCAGCAGTCTCACCGGGACAGCAGTCTATGGCTACACCTTC. The chain joins TRBV6-5 to TRBJ1-2; TRBD1 matches 7 bases. The V gene end was trimmed by 5 bases and the J gene end by 4 bases; junction bases not matched to a gene: 10. Looked up from germline, CDR1 is MNHEY and CDR2 is SVGAGI. The CDR3 contains 15 residues.

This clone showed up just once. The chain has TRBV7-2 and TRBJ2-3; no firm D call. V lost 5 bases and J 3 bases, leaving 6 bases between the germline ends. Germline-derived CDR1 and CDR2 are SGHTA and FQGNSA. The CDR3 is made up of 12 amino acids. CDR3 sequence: CASSQTTDTQYF. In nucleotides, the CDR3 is TGTGCCAGCAGCCAGACTACAGATACGCAGTATTTT.

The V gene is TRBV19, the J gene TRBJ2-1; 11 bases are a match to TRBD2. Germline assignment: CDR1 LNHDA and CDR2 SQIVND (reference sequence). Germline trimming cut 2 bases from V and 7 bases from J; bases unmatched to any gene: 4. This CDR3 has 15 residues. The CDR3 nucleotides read TGTGCCAGTAGTATAACGCTAGCGGGAGGTAATGAGCAGTTCTTC. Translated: CASSITLAGGNEQFF.

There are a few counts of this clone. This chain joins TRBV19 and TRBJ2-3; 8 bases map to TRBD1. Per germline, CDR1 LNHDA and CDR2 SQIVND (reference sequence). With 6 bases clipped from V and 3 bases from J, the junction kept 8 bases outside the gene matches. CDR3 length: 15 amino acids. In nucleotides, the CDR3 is TGTGCCAGTAGCGTCCAGGGGGCGCGGACAGATACGCAGTATTTT. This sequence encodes CASSVQGARTDTQYF.

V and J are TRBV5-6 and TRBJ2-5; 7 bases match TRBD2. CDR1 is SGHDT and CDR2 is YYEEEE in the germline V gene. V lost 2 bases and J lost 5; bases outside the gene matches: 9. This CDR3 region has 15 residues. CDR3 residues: CASSFGTSASETQYF. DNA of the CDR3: TGTGCCAGCAGCTTCGGTACTAGCGCGTCGGAGACCCAGTACTTC.

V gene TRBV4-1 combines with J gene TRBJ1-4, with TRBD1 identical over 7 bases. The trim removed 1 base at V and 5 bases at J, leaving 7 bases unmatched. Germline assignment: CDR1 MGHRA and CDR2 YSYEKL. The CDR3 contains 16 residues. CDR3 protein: CASSQVVTGSNEKLFF. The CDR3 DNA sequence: TGCGCCAGCAGCCAAGTGGTGACAGGGAGCAATGAAAAACTGTTTTTT.

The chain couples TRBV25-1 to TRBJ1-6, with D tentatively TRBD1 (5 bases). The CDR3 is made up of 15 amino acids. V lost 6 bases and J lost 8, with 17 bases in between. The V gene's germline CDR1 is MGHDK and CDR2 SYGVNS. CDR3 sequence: CASRPPGLLDSPLHF. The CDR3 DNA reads TGTGCCAGCAGGCCCCCGGGACTCCTGGATTCACCCCTCCACTTT.

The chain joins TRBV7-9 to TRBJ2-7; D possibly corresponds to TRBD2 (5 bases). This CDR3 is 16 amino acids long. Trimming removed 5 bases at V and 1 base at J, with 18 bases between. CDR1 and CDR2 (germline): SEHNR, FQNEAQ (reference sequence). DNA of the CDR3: TGTGCCAGCAGCAAGCGGACCTACCCCGAGTCCTACGAGCAGTACTTC. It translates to CASSKRTYPESYEQYF.

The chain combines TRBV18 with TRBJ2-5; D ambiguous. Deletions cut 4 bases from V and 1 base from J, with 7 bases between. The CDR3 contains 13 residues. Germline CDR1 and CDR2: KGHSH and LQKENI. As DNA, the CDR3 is TGTGCCAGCTCACAAACGGTCCAAGAGACCCAGTACTTC. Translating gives CASSQTVQETQYF.

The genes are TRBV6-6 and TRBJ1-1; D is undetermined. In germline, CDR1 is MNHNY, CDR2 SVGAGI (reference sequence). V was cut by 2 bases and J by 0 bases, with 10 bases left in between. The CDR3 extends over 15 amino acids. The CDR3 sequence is CASSYDLDLNTEAFF. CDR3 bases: TGTGCCAGCAGTTACGATCTGGACTTGAACACTGAAGCTTTCTTT.

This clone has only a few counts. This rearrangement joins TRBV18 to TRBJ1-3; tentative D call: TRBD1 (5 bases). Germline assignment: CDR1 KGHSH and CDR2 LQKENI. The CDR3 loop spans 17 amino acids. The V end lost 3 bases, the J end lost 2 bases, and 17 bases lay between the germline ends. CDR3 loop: CASSPQRLTETGNTIYF. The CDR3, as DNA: TGTGCCAGCTCACCGCAGAGACTGACAGAGACTGGAAACACCATATATTTT.

The CDR3 region is CASSSGTGVSEQYF. In DNA form, the CDR3 reads TGCGCCAGCAGCTCCGGGACAGGGGTGAGTGAGCAGTACTTC. This sequence joins TRBV5-1 and TRBJ2-5; 10 bases map to TRBD1. CDR1 is SGHRS, CDR2 YFSETQ, per germline. V lost 3 bases to trimming and J lost 11 bases; unmatched junction nucleotides: 10. The CDR3 extends over 14 amino acids.

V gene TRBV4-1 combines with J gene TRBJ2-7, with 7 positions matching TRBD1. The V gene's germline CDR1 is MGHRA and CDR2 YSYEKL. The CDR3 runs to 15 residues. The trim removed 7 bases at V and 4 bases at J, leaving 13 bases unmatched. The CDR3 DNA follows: TGCGCCAGCACCCTTGAAGCCGGGACAGTGTACGAGCAGTACTTC. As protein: CASTLEAGTVYEQYF.

The CDR3 sequence: CASSPTQTGDSYF. As DNA, the CDR3 is TGTGCCAGCTCACCTACCCAGACAGGGGATTCTTACTTC. The rearrangement links TRBV18 to TRBJ2-4; 8 bases fit TRBD1. Trimming took 3 bases from V and 16 from J; bases not matched to a gene: 11. CDR3 length equals 13 residues. CDR1 is KGHSH and CDR2 is LQKENI in the germline V gene.

For the CDR3, the DNA is TGTGCCAGCAGTGACCCCGGGACTGAAGCTTTCTTT. Its protein is CASSDPGTEAFF. V usage is TRBV25-1 and J usage is TRBJ1-1, with D hard to call. Germline V lookup: CDR1 MGHDK, CDR2 SYGVNS. This CDR3 is built from 12 residues. V was cut by 3 bases and J by 5 bases, with 7 bases left in between.

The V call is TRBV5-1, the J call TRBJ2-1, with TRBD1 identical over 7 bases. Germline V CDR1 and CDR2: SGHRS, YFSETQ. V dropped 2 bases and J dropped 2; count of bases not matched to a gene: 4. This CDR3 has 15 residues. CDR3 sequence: CASSLGGSTYNEQFF. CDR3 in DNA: TGCGCCAGCAGCTTAGGGGGCAGTACCTACAATGAGCAGTTCTTC.

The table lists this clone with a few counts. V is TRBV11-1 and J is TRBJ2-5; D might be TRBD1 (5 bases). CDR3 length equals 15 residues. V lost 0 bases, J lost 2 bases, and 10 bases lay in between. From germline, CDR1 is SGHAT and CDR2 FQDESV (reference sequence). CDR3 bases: TGTGCCAGCAGCTTAGCACGGACAATACAAGAGACCCAGTACTTC. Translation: CASSLARTIQETQYF.

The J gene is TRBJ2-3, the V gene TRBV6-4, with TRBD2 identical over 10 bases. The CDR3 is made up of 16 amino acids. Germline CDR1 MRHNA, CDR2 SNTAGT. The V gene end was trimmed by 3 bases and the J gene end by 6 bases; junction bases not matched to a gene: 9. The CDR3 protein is CASSDQAGTSEDTQYF. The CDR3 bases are TGTGCCAGCAGTGATCAAGCCGGGACTAGCGAGGATACGCAGTATTTT.

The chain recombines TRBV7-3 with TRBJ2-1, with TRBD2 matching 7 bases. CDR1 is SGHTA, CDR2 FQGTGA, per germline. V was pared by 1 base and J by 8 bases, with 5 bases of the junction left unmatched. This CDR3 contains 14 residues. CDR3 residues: CASSLRGGSYEQFF. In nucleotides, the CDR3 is TGTGCCAGCAGCTTAAGGGGCGGGAGTTATGAGCAGTTCTTC.

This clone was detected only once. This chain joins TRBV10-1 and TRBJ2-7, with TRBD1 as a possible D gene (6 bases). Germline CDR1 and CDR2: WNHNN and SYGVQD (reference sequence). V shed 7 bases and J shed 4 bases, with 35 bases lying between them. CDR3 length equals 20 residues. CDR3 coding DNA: TGCGCCAGCACCCCTAATTGGCAGGGGATTTCGAGAAAACGGACGTACGAGCAGTACTTC. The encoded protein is CASTPNWQGISRKRTYEQYF.

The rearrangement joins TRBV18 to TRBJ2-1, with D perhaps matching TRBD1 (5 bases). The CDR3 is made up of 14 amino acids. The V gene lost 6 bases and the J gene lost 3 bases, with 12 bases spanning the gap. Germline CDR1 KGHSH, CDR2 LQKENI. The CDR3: CASSNPRDYNEQFF. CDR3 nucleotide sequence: TGTGCCAGCTCTAACCCCAGGGACTACAATGAGCAGTTCTTC.